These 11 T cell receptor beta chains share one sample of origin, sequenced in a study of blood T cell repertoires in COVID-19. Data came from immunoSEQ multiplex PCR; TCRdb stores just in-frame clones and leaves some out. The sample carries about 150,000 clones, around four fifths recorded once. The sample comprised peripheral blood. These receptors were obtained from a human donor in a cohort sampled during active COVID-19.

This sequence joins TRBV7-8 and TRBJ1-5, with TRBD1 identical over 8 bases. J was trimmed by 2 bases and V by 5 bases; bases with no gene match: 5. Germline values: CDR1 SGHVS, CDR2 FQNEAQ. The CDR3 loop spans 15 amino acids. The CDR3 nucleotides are TGTGCCAGCAGCCGAGACAGGGGAGGCAATCAGCCCCAGCATTTT. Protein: CASSRDRGGNQPQHF.

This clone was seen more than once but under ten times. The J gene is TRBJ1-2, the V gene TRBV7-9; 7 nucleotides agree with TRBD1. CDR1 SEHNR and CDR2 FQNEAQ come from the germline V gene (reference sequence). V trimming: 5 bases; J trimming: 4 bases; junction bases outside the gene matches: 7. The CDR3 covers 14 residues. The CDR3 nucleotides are TGTGCCAGCAGCCCGCCGGGACAGTCCTATGGCTACACCTTC. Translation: CASSPPGQSYGYTF.

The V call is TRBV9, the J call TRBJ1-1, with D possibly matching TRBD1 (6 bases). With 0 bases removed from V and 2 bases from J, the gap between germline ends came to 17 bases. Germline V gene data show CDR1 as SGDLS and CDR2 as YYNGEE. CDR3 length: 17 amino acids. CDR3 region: CASSVARGGPGNTEAFF. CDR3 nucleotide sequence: TGTGCCAGCAGCGTAGCTAGGGGGGGGCCAGGAAACACTGAAGCTTTCTTT.

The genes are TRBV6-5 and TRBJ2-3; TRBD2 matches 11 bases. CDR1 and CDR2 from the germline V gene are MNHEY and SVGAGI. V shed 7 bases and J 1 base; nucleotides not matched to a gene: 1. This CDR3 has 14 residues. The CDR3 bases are TGTGCCAGCAAGACTAGCGGGGGCACAGATACGCAGTATTTT. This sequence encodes CASKTSGGTDTQYF.

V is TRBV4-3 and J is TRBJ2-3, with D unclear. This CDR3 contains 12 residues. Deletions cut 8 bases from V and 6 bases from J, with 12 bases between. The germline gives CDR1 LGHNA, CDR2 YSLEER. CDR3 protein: CASPPESDTQYF. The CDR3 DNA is TGCGCCAGCCCCCCGGAGTCCGATACGCAGTATTTT.

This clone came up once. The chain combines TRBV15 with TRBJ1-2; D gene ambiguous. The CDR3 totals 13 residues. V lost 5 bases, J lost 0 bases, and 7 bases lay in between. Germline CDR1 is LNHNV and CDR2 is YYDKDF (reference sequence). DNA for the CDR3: TGTGCCACCAGCCTGACACCTAACTATGGCTACACCTTC. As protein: CATSLTPNYGYTF.

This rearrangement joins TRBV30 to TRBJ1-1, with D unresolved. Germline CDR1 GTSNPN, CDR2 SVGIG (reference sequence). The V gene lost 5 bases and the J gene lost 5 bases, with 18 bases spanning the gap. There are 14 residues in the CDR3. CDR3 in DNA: TGTGCCTGGGGCGGTGGGCCTCGAGGGACTGAAGCTTTCTTT. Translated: CAWGGGPRGTEAFF.

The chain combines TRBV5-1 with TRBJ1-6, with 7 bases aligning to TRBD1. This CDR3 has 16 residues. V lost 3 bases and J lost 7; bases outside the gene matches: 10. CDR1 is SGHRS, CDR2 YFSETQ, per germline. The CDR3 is CASSSRQGGANSPLHF. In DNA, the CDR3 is TGCGCCAGCAGCTCCCGACAGGGAGGAGCAAATTCACCCCTCCACTTT.

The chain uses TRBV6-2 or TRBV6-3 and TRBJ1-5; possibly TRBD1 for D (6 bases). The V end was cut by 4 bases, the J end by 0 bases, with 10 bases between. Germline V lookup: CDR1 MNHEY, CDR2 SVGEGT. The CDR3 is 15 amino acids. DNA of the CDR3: TGTGCCAGCAGTTCCGGACAGAGTAGCAATCAGCCCCAGCATTTT. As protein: CASSSGQSSNQPQHF.

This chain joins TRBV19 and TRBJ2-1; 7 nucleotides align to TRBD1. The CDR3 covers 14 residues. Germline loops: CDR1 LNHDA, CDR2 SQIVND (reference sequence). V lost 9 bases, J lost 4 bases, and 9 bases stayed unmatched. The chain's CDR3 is CASTGVEKYNEQFF. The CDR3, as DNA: TGTGCCAGCACAGGGGTCGAAAAATACAATGAGCAGTTCTTC.

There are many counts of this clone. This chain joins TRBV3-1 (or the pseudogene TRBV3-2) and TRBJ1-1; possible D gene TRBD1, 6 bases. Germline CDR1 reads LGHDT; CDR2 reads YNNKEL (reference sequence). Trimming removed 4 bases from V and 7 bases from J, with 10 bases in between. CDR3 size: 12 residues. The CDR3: CASSPKGVEAFF. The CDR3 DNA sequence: TGTGCCAGCAGCCCAAAGGGGGTTGAAGCTTTCTTT.